The sequence of this T cell receptor (beta chain) was determined in a study of shared clonotypes between healthy human individuals. Overall study results and limits: Rarefaction gave evidence that sorted-subset sequencing remained incomplete despite large depth. Few donors restricted represented genetic and exposure-history diversity.

Remarks on this clone: Its antigen remains unidentified.

Sequencing used immunoSEQ multiplex PCR; TCRdb keeps in-frame clones, though not all of them. The repertoire holds under 1,900,000 clones, less than 99% seen once, with around 0.38% in the top ten. The source material was naive CD4+ T cells sorted from blood. The subset was: CD45RA+ positively selected. The sequence was collected from a man aged 25-45 years in good health.

Here the CDR3 reads CASSISQGIKQYF. The DNA of the CDR3 is TGTGCCAGCAGTATCAGCCAGGGAATCAAGCAGTACTTC. This sequence joins TRBV27 and TRBJ2-7, with D possibly matching TRBD1 (5 bases). Trimming shortened V by 5 bases and J by 8 bases, and 16 bases separated the two germline ends. CDR3 length equals 13 residues. The germline V gene encodes CDR1 MNHEY and CDR2 SMNVEV (reference sequence).